This T cell receptor beta chain was identified during a study of cytomegalovirus exposure and HLA in healthy donors. Study-level background: In an earlier analysis, around 120 million unique TCR beta sequences were found from 150 million to 200 million T cells. The study's findings and limits: For presence/absence analyses, sequencing depth was assumed to be roughly uniform across donors. Sequence variants that were highly shared formed a cluster that was likely a sequencing artifact.

Primers for the PCR totalled 60 Vbeta and 13 Jbeta. Sequencing used immunoSEQ multiplex PCR; TCRdb keeps in-frame clones, though not all of them. This table holds 100,000 to 150,000 clones, roughly three quarters found once. Points on this clone: As yet, its antigen is unknown.

V gave up 5 bases and J gave up 0 bases; unmatched junction bases: 7. CDR1 is MNHEY, CDR2 SMNVEV, per germline (reference sequence). The CDR3 extends over 16 amino acids. The receptor's source is a man younger than 40 in good health and CMV-seropositive. The sequencing input was PBMCs. The chain joins TRBV27 to TRBJ2-3; 8 bases align to TRBD2. The CDR3 reads CASSNGLAASTDTQYF. The CDR3 bases are TGTGCCAGCAGTAACGGACTAGCAGCTAGCACAGATACGCAGTATTTT.